These T cell receptor beta chains were read from a single sample in a study of graft-versus-host responses after intestinal transplantation. No antigen has been identified for these receptors. Measured with immunoSEQ multiplex PCR; TCRdb has only the in-frame clones, and not every one. The table has more than 75,000 clones, 75% to 95% seen once; the top ten hold about 0.34%. The source was unstimulated CD4+ T cells sorted from spleen or lymph node cells, collected before transplant. These receptors were obtained from a human donor who was the organ donor for an intestinal transplant. Each CDR3 is given with its conserved first and last residue. D genes are given only for firm matches. Not every row has a clone size; where given, it reads once, few, many or a size class.

v_gene: TRBV30
len: 12
d_gene: -
abundance: -
j_gene: TRBJ1-1
CDR3aa: CAWSAGWFEAFF
CDR3nt: TGTGCCTGGAGTGCAGGCTGGTTTGAAGCTTTCTTT

v_gene: TRBV9
len: 14
d_gene: TRBD1
abundance: -
j_gene: TRBJ1-4
CDR3aa: CASTTGDGYEKLFF
CDR3nt: TGTGCCAGCACCACAGGGGATGGCTACGAAAAACTGTTTTTT

v_gene: TRBV4-1
len: 15
d_gene: -
abundance: -
j_gene: TRBJ2-3
CDR3aa: CASSQEVERPDTQYF
CDR3nt: TGCGCCAGCAGCCAAGAGGTGGAGCGCCCAGATACGCAGTATTTT

v_gene: TRBV7-9
len: 17
d_gene: TRBD1
abundance: -
j_gene: TRBJ1-1
CDR3aa: CASSTVPGQGVITEAFF
CDR3nt: TGTGCCAGCAGCACAGTACCGGGACAGGGAGTTATCACTGAAGCTTTCTTT

v_gene: TRBV6-1
len: 14
d_gene: -
abundance: -
j_gene: TRBJ2-5
CDR3aa: CASSDWGRRETQYF
CDR3nt: TGTGCCAGCAGTGACTGGGGAAGGAGGGAGACCCAGTACTTC

v_gene: TRBV5-1
len: 14
d_gene: -
abundance: -
j_gene: TRBJ2-5
CDR3aa: CASSLQGGKETQYF
CDR3nt: TGCGCCAGCAGCTTACAGGGAGGGAAAGAGACCCAGTACTTC

v_gene: TRBV30
len: 14
d_gene: -
abundance: -
j_gene: TRBJ1-6
CDR3aa: CAWSTKGAWSPLHF
CDR3nt: TGTGCCTGGAGTACGAAGGGAGCCTGGTCACCCCTCCACTTT

v_gene: TRBV9
len: 15
d_gene: TRBD2
abundance: -
j_gene: TRBJ2-7
CDR3aa: CASSPLAGVSYEQYF
CDR3nt: TGTGCCAGCAGCCCACTAGCGGGGGTCTCCTACGAGCAGTACTTC

v_gene: TRBV28
len: 17
d_gene: TRBD1
abundance: -
j_gene: TRBJ2-7
CDR3aa: CASLGQGAPEGRGEQYF
CDR3nt: TGTGCCAGCTTGGGTCAGGGGGCCCCGGAGGGCCGAGGGGAGCAGTACTTC

v_gene: TRBV11-2
len: 17
d_gene: -
abundance: -
j_gene: TRBJ1-5
CDR3aa: CASSLNTGAGVNQPQHF
CDR3nt: TGTGCCAGCAGCCTGAACACAGGAGCGGGGGTCAATCAGCCCCAGCATTTT

v_gene: TRBV5-1
len: 13
d_gene: TRBD1
abundance: -
j_gene: TRBJ2-4
CDR3aa: CASSLGTGNIQYF
CDR3nt: TGCGCCAGCAGCTTGGGGACAGGGAACATTCAGTACTTC

v_gene: TRBV4-1
len: 15
d_gene: TRBD1
abundance: -
j_gene: TRBJ2-1
CDR3aa: CASSQAGTGDGEQFF
CDR3nt: TGCGCCAGCAGCCAAGCCGGGACAGGGGACGGTGAGCAGTTCTTC

v_gene: TRBV4-1
len: 14
d_gene: -
abundance: -
j_gene: TRBJ1-1
CDR3aa: CASSQVAGNTEAFF
CDR3nt: TGCGCCAGCAGCCAAGTGGCGGGGAACACTGAAGCTTTCTTT

v_gene: TRBV5-1
len: 16
d_gene: -
abundance: -
j_gene: TRBJ2-1
CDR3aa: CASSLFIGQSYNEQFF
CDR3nt: TGCGCCAGCAGCTTGTTTATCGGACAGAGCTACAATGAGCAGTTCTTC

v_gene: TRBV27
len: 14
d_gene: -
abundance: -
j_gene: TRBJ2-2
CDR3aa: CASRQGAWTGELFF
CDR3nt: TGTGCCAGCAGGCAAGGGGCGTGGACCGGGGAGCTGTTTTTT

v_gene: TRBV19
len: 19
d_gene: TRBD2
abundance: -
j_gene: TRBJ2-2
CDR3aa: CASTNTKRRLAGATGELFF
CDR3nt: TGTGCCAGTACTAACACCAAAAGAAGACTAGCGGGAGCCACCGGGGAGCTGTTTTTT

v_gene: TRBV7-2
len: 15
d_gene: -
abundance: -
j_gene: TRBJ1-2
CDR3aa: CASSLILTGNYGYTF
CDR3nt: TGTGCCAGCAGCTTAATACTTACAGGGAACTATGGCTACACCTTC

v_gene: TRBV6-1
len: 13
d_gene: -
abundance: -
j_gene: TRBJ1-2
CDR3aa: CASSVASFYGYTF
CDR3nt: TGTGCCAGCAGTGTCGCGTCTTTCTATGGCTACACCTTC

v_gene: TRBV18
len: 16
d_gene: -
abundance: -
j_gene: TRBJ1-2
CDR3aa: CASSPIGQQANYGYTF
CDR3nt: TGTGCCAGCTCACCTATAGGACAGCAAGCTAACTATGGCTACACCTTC

v_gene: TRBV7-9
len: 14
d_gene: -
abundance: -
j_gene: TRBJ2-5
CDR3aa: CASSLAGSAETQYF
CDR3nt: TGTGCCAGCAGCTTAGCCGGGAGCGCCGAGACCCAGTACTTC

v_gene: TRBV30
len: 15
d_gene: -
abundance: -
j_gene: TRBJ1-2
CDR3aa: CAWRINGITNYGYTF
CDR3nt: TGTGCCTGGAGAATCAACGGGATTACTAACTATGGCTACACCTTC

v_gene: TRBV7-9
len: 15
d_gene: -
abundance: -
j_gene: TRBJ2-5
CDR3aa: CASSFDSGGSKTQYF
CDR3nt: TGTGCCAGCAGCTTTGACAGTGGGGGGAGTAAGACCCAGTACTTC

v_gene: TRBV28
len: 14
d_gene: -
abundance: -
j_gene: TRBJ1-3
CDR3aa: CASGEGSSGNTIYF
CDR3nt: TGTGCCAGTGGGGAGGGCAGCTCTGGAAACACCATATATTTT

v_gene: TRBV7-3
len: 15
d_gene: TRBD1
abundance: -
j_gene: TRBJ2-2
CDR3aa: CASSATGANTGELFF
CDR3nt: TGTGCCAGCAGCGCCACAGGGGCCAACACCGGGGAGCTGTTTTTT

v_gene: TRBV5-1
len: 13
d_gene: -
abundance: -
j_gene: TRBJ2-2
CDR3aa: CASSFTPPGELFF
CDR3nt: TGCGCCAGCAGCTTCACACCCCCCGGGGAGCTGTTTTTT

v_gene: TRBV7-9
len: 14
d_gene: -
abundance: -
j_gene: TRBJ1-2
CDR3aa: CASPKGGEEDGYTF
CDR3nt: TGTGCCAGCCCAAAAGGGGGAGAGGAGGATGGCTACACCTTC

v_gene: TRBV28
len: 17
d_gene: TRBD1
abundance: -
j_gene: TRBJ2-2
CDR3aa: CASSIPPGQGNTGELFF
CDR3nt: TGTGCCAGCAGTATACCACCGGGACAGGGGAACACCGGGGAGCTGTTTTTT

v_gene: TRBV14
len: 17
d_gene: TRBD1
abundance: -
j_gene: TRBJ1-2
CDR3aa: CASSQDVRDRVKNGYTF
CDR3nt: TGTGCCAGCAGCCAAGATGTCAGAGACAGGGTCAAGAATGGCTACACCTTC

v_gene: TRBV5-1
len: 13
d_gene: -
abundance: -
j_gene: TRBJ2-7
CDR3aa: CASSRLAPYEQYF
CDR3nt: TGCGCCAGCAGCCGACTGGCCCCCTACGAGCAGTACTTC

v_gene: TRBV7-9
len: 14
d_gene: -
abundance: -
j_gene: TRBJ1-1
CDR3aa: CASSLEGGVSEAFF
CDR3nt: TGTGCCAGCAGCTTAGAGGGGGGGGTTTCTGAAGCTTTCTTT

v_gene: TRBV12-2
len: 18
d_gene: -
abundance: once
j_gene: TRBJ2-5
CDR3aa: CASRLVVAGGITQETQYF
CDR3nt: -

v_gene: TRBV9
len: 19
d_gene: TRBD2
abundance: -
j_gene: TRBJ2-3
CDR3aa: CASSETGTSGGWMTDTQYF
CDR3nt: TGTGCCAGCAGCGAGACCGGGACTAGCGGGGGTTGGATGACAGATACGCAGTATTTT

v_gene: TRBV5-1
len: 15
d_gene: -
abundance: -
j_gene: TRBJ2-5
CDR3aa: CASSLIQGNQETQYF
CDR3nt: TGCGCCAGCAGCTTGATACAGGGTAACCAAGAGACCCAGTACTTC